What follows are 3 T cell receptor beta chains derived from one specimen sequenced in a study of Ad26.COV2.S vaccination and SARS-CoV-2 variants. Treatment given: about 20 received Ad26.COV2.S at low or high dose, single or two shots; roughly five received placebo; per-sample allocation not given. Repertoires come from day 63 after the first vaccine or placebo injection. Assay used: immunoSEQ multiplex PCR; TCRdb lists only in-frame clones, some missing. The sample has about 680,000 clones, about 89% seen once. The specimen comprised peripheral blood, sampled in a trial of Ad26.COV2.S vaccine versus placebo. The receptors here all came from a person between 18 and 65 years old who received the Ad26.COV2.S COVID-19 vaccine or a placebo.

This chain's CDR3 is CASSLGTSGRYEQYF. CDR3 sequence (DNA): TGTGCCAGCAGTTTAGGGACTAGCGGCCGCTACGAGCAGTACTTC. V is TRBV27 and J is TRBJ2-7; 11 nucleotides agree with TRBD2. The V gene's germline CDR1 is MNHEY and CDR2 SMNVEV (reference sequence). The CDR3 is 15 residues long. The V and J ends lost 2 bases and 3 bases, in that order; junction bases with no gene match: 3.

J is TRBJ1-2 and V is TRBV12-3 or TRBV12-4; D gene uncertain. V gave up 6 bases and J gave up 4 bases, with 9 bases separating them. This CDR3 is 12 amino acids long. CDR3 sequence reads: CASSPSGYGYTF. The CDR3 DNA reads TGTGCCAGCAGCCCATCCGGCTATGGCTACACCTTC.

The chain combines TRBV5-4 with TRBJ2-7; D is undetermined. Trimming stripped 2 bases from V and 0 bases from J, with 9 bases between. CDR1 is SGHNT and CDR2 is YYREEE in the germline V gene (reference sequence). The CDR3 contains 14 residues. CDR3 sequence reads: CASSFRLDSYEQYF. The CDR3 DNA sequence: TGTGCCAGCAGCTTCAGGCTAGACTCCTACGAGCAGTACTTC.